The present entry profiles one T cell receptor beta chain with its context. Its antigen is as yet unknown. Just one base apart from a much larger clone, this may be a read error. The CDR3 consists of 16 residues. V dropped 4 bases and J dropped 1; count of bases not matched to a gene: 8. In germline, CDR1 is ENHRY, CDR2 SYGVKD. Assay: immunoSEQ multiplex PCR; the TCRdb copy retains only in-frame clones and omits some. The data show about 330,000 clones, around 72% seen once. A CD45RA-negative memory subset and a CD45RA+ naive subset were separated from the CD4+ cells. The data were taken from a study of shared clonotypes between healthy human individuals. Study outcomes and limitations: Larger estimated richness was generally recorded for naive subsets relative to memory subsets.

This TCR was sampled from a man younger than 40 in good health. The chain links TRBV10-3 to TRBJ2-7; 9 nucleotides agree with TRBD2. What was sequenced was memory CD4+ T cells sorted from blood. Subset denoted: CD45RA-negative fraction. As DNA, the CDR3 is TGTGCCATCAGTGGGACTAAGCGGGAGGCGTCCTACGAGCAGTACTTC. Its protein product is CAISGTKREASYEQYF.